Sequencing of this T cell receptor beta chain was carried out in a study of cytomegalovirus exposure and HLA in healthy donors. Some clones are missing from TCRdb's copy, which holds only in-frame ones; the method was immunoSEQ multiplex PCR. The data contain about 250,000 clones, 80% to 90% of them seen just once; the ten biggest clones take up 2.6%. The CDR3 length is 13 residues. V was clipped by 7 bases and J by 7 bases; unmatched bases: 7. CDR1 is SNHLY, CDR2 FYNNEI, per germline. The sequenced sample consisted of PBMCs. The rearrangement joins TRBV2 to TRBJ1-5; 7 bases fit TRBD1. The sequence was collected from a man aged 18 to 35 in good health and CMV-seronegative. The CDR3 DNA sequence: TGTGCCAGCACCGACAGGGAAGTCCAGCCCCAGCATTTT. It encodes CASTDREVQPQHF.